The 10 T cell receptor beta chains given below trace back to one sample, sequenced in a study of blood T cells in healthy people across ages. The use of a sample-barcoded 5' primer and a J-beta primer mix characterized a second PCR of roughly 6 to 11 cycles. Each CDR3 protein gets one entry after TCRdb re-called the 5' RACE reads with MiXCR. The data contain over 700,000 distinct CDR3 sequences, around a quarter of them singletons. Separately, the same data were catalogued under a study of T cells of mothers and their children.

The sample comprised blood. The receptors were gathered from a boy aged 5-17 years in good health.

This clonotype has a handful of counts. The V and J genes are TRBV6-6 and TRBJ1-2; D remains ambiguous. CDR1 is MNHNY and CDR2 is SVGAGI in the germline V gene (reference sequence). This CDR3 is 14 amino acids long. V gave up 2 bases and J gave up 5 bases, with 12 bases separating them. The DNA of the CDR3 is TGTGCCAGCAGTTACGGGATAGAGATGTATGGCTACACCTTC. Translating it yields CASSYGIEMYGYTF.

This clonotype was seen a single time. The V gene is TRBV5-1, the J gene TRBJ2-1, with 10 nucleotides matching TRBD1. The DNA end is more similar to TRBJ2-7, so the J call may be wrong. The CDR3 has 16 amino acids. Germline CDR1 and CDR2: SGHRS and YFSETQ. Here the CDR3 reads CASSLAWTGGSYEQYF. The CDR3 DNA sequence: TGCGCCAGCAGCTTGGCCTGGACAGGGGGATCCTACGAGCAGTACTTC.

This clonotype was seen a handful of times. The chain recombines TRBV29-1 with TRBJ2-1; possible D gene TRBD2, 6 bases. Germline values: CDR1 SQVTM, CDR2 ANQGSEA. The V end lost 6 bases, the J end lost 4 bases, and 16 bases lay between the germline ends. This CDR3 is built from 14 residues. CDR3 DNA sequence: TGCAGCGTGGGTGGACGGACTACGTACAATGAGCAGTTCTTC. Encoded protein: CSVGGRTTYNEQFF.

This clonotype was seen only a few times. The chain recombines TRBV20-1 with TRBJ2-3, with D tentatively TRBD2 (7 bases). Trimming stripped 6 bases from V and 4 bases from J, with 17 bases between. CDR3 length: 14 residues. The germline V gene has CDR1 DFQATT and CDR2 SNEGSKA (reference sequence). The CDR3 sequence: CSARPGGPADTQYF. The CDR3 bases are TGCAGTGCCCGACCGGGGGGCCCCGCAGATACGCAGTATTTT.

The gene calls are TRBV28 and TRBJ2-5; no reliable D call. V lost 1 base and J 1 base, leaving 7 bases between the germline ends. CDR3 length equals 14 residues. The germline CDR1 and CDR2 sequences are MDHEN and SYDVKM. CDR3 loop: CASSLSRPQETQYF. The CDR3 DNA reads TGTGCCAGCAGTTTATCTAGGCCCCAAGAGACCCAGTACTTC.

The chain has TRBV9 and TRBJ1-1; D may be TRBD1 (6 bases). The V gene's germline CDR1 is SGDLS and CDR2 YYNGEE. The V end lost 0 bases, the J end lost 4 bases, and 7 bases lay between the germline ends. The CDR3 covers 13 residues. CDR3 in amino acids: CASSVDRATEAFF. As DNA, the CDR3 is TGTGCCAGCAGCGTAGACAGGGCCACTGAAGCTTTCTTT.

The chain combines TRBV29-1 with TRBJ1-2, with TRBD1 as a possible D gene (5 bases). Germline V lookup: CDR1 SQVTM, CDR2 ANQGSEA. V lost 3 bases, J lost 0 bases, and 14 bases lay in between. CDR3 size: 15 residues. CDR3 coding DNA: TGCAGCGTTGAGGACCAGGGTTTGGCTAACTATGGCTACACCTTC. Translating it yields CSVEDQGLANYGYTF.

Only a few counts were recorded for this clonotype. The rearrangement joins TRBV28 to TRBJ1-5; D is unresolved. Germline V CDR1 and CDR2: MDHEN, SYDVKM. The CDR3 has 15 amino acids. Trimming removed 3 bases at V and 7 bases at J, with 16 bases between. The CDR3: CASSLAGPYGQPQHF. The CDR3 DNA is TGTGCCAGCAGTTTGGCGGGCCCTTATGGGCAGCCCCAGCATTTT. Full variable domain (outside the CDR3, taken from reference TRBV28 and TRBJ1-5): DVKVTQSSRYLVKRTGEKVFLECVQDMDHENMFWYRQDPGLGLRLIYFSYDVKMKEKGDIPEGYSVSREKKERFSLILESASTNQTSMYLCASSLAGPYGQPQHFGDGTRLSIL.

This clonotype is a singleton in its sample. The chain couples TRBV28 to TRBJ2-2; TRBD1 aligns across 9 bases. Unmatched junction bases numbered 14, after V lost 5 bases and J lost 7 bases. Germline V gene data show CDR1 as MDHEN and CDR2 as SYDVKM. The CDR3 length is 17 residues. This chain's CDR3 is CASSTEYRGHRLGELFF. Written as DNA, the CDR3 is TGTGCCAGCAGTACCGAGTACAGGGGGCACCGTCTCGGGGAGCTGTTTTTT.

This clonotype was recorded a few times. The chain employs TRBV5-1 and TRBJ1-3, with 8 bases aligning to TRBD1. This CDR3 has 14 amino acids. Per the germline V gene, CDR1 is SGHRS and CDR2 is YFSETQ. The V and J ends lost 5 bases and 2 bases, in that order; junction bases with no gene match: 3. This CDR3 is CASRDRAAGNTIYF. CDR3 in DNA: TGCGCCAGCAGGGACAGGGCCGCTGGAAACACCATATATTTT.